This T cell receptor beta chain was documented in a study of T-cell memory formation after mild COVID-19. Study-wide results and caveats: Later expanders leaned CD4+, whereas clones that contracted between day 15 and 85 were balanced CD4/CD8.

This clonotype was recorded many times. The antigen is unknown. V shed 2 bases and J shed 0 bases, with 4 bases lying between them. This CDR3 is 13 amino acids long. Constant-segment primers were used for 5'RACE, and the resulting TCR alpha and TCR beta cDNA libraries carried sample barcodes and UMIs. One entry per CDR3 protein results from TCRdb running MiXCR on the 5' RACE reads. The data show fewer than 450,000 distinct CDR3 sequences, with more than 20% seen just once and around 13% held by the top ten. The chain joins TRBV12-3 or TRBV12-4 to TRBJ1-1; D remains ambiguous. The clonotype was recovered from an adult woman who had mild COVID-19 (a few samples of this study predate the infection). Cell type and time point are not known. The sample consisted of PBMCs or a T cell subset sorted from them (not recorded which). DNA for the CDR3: TGTGCCAGCAGTTTAAGGATGAACACTGAAGCTTTCTTT. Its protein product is CASSLRMNTEAFF.